The 8 T cell receptor beta chains below were found in one sample sequenced in a study of T-cell memory formation after mild COVID-19. TCRdb recomputed calls from the 5' RACE reads with MiXCR, one row per CDR3 protein. The sample has some 54,000 distinct CDR3 sequences, more than 8% seen once. The specimen sequenced was PBMCs or a T cell subset sorted from them (not recorded which). The receptors originated from a man younger than 35 who had mild COVID-19 (a few samples of this study predate the infection). Cell type and time point are not known.

The chain recombines TRBV29-1 with TRBJ1-2; D unresolved. The V gene lost 4 bases and the J gene lost 3 bases, with 9 bases spanning the gap. Germline CDR1 SQVTM, CDR2 ANQGSEA. The CDR3 is 12 residues long. Here the CDR3 reads CSVGAGDYGYTF. The DNA for the CDR3 is TGCAGCGTTGGCGCGGGTGACTATGGCTACACCTTC. Full variable domain (outside the CDR3, taken from reference TRBV29-1 and TRBJ1-2): SAVISQKPSRDICQRGTSLTIQCQVDSQVTMMFWYRQQPGQSLTLIATANQGSEATYESGFVIDKFPISRPNLTFSTLTVSNMSPEDSSIYLCSVGAGDYGYTFGSGTRLTVV.

The chain carries TRBV6-5 and TRBJ1-6; no clear D gene. The V gene's germline CDR1 is MNHEY and CDR2 SVGAGI. This CDR3 contains 15 residues. With 5 bases removed from V and 7 bases from J, the gap between germline ends came to 15 bases. This chain's CDR3 is CASSIGPRGNSPLHF. Written as DNA, the CDR3 is TGTGCCAGCAGTATTGGGCCAAGAGGAAATTCACCCCTCCACTTT.

This chain's CDR3 is CASSLPTNDYGYTF. The DNA of the CDR3 is TGTGCCAGCAGTTTACCCACGAACGACTATGGCTACACCTTC. The V call is TRBV28, the J call TRBJ1-2; no reliable D call. The CDR3 contains 14 residues. Trimming shortened V by 2 bases and J by 3 bases, and 10 bases separated the two germline ends. Germline V gene lookup returns CDR1 MDHEN and CDR2 SYDVKM.

This clonotype was observed many times. The V gene is TRBV12-3 or TRBV12-4, the J gene TRBJ2-2, with 10 bases fitting TRBD2. There are 14 residues in the CDR3. Germline trimming cut 6 bases from V and 6 bases from J; bases unmatched to any gene: 4. The CDR3 loop reads CASRNSGGSGELFF. The CDR3 DNA sequence: TGTGCCAGCAGGAATAGCGGGGGGTCCGGGGAGCTGTTTTTT.

This clonotype was detected only a few times. This rearrangement joins TRBV7-9 to TRBJ2-7, with 10 nucleotides matching TRBD1. In germline, CDR1 is SEHNR, CDR2 FQNEAQ (reference sequence). This CDR3 contains 15 residues. V gave up 5 bases and J gave up 3 bases; unmatched junction bases: 7. The CDR3 nucleotides are TGTGCCAGCAGCCTTGGCGGGACAGGGGTCTACGAGCAGTACTTC. It yields the protein CASSLGGTGVYEQYF.

CDR3 in amino acids: CATSDNRAGVDTEAFF. The CDR3 coding sequence is TGTGCCACCAGTGATAATAGGGCAGGGGTTGACACTGAAGCTTTCTTT. The V and J genes are TRBV24-1 and TRBJ1-1; D is perhaps TRBD1 (6 bases). CDR3 length equals 16 residues. Trimming shortened V by 3 bases and J by 3 bases, and 16 bases separated the two germline ends. CDR1 is KGHDR, CDR2 SFDVKD, per germline.

This chain joins TRBV7-2 and TRBJ2-1; D is uncertain. The CDR3 contains 10 residues. Trimming shortened V by 8 bases and J by 6 bases, and 5 bases separated the two germline ends. CDR1 is SGHTA and CDR2 is FQGNSA in the germline V gene. CDR3 bases: TGTGCCAGCTGGGGCAATGAGCAGTTCTTC. Translated, it gives CASWGNEQFF. Looking up the rest from reference TRBV7-2 and TRBJ2-1 gives the full variable domain: GAGVSQSPSNKVTEKGKDVELRCDPISGHTALYWYRQSLGQGLEFLIYFQGNSAPDKSGLPSDRFSAERTGGSVSTLTIQRTQQEDSAVYLCASWGNEQFFGPGTRLTVL.

This clonotype occurred once. The genes are TRBV20-1 and TRBJ2-7, with 7 bases aligning to TRBD1. Germline loops: CDR1 DFQATT, CDR2 SNEGSKA (reference sequence). The CDR3 loop spans 14 amino acids. The ends lost 2 bases at V and 1 base at J; junction bases unmatched: 5. CDR3 protein: CSARLQGESYEQYF. The CDR3 DNA follows: TGCAGTGCTAGACTCCAGGGGGAATCCTACGAGCAGTACTTC.